This TCR beta chain originates from a study of shared clonotypes between healthy human individuals. About the research overall: The cohort comprised a couple of women and a few men. Their ages spanned 18 to 49 years.

Overall study results and limits: It was observed that 5% to 6% of naive CD4 clonotypes were shared across a handful of donors.

Points on this clone: Antigen specificity is unknown.

Division of CD4+ cells produced a CD45RA+ naive subset and a CD45RA-negative memory subset. Each subset's genomic DNA was split evenly across several immunoSEQ plates. The repertoire was sequenced with immunoSEQ multiplex PCR; TCRdb's copy has only in-frame clones and lacks some. The table includes 2.3 million or so clones, approximately 93% detected once. Trimming removed 5 bases from V and 5 bases from J; junction bases left unmatched: 17. The CDR3 consists of 18 residues. The germline CDR1 and CDR2 sequences are MDHEN and SYDVKM. V is TRBV28 and J is TRBJ1-5, with 8 bases fitting TRBD1. The source material was naive CD4+ T cells from PBMCs. Noted subset: CD45RA+ positively selected. This TCR was sampled from a man younger than 35 in good health. Some clones in this sample may be carry-over from other donors' samples. The CDR3 protein is CASSTQRAAGGVDQPQHF. In nucleotides, the CDR3 is TGTGCCAGCAGTACACAACGAGCCGCAGGGGGCGTAGATCAGCCCCAGCATTTT.